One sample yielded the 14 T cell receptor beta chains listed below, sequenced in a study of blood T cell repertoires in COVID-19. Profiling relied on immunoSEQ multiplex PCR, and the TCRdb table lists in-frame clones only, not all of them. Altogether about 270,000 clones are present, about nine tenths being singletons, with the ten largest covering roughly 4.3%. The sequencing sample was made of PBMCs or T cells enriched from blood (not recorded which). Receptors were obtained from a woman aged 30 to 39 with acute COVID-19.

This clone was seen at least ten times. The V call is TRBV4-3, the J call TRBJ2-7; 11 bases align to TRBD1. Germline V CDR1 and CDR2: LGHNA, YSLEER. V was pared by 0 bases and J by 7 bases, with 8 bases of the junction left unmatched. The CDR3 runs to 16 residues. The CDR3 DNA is TGCGCCAGCAGCCAAGATAACGGACAGGGGGCATTTGAGCAGTACTTC. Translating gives CASSQDNGQGAFEQYF.

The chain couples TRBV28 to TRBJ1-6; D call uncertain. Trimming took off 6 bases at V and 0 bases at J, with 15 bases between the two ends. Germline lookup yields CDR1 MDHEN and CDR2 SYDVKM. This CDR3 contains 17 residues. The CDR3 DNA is TGTGCCAGCAGCTGGTCTGGGCTTTTCTCCTATAATTCACCCCTCCACTTT. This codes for CASSWSGLFSYNSPLHF.

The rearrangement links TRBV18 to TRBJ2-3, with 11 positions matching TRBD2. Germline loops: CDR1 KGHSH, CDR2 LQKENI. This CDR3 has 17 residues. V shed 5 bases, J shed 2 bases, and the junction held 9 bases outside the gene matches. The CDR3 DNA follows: TGTGCCAGCTCATCACGCGGGACTAGCGGCCTCACAGATACGCAGTATTTT. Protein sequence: CASSSRGTSGLTDTQYF. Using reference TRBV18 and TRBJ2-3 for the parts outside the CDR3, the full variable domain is NAGVMQNPRHLVRRRGQEARLRCSPMKGHSHVYWYRQLPEEGLKFMVYLQKENIIDESGMPKERFSAEFPKEGPSILRIQQVVRGDSAAYFCASSSRGTSGLTDTQYFGPGTRLTVL.

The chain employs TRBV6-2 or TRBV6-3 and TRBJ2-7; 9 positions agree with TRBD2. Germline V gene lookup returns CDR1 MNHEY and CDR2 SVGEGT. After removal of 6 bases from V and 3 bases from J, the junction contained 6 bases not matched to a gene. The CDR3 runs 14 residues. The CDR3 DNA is TGTGCCAGCAGCCCAGGCGGGGGGGGCTACGAGCAGTACTTC. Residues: CASSPGGGGYEQYF.

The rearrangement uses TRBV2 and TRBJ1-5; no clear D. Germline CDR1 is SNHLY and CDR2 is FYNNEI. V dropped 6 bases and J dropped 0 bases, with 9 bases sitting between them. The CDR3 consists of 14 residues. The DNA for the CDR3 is TGTGCCAGCAGCACATCCATTAGCAATCAGCCCCAGCATTTT. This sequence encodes CASSTSISNQPQHF.

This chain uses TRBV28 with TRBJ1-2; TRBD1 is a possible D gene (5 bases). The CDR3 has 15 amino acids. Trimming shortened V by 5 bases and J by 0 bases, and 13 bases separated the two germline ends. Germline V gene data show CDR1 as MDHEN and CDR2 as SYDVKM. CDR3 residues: CASSPSWGANYGYTF. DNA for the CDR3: TGTGCCAGCAGTCCGAGTTGGGGGGCTAACTATGGCTACACCTTC.

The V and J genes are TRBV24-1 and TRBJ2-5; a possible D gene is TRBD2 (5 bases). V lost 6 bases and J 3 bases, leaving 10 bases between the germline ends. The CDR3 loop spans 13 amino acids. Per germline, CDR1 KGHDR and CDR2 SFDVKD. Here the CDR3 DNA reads TGTGCCACCAGTTCTAGCCTTAAAGAGACCCAGTACTTC. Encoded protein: CATSSSLKETQYF.

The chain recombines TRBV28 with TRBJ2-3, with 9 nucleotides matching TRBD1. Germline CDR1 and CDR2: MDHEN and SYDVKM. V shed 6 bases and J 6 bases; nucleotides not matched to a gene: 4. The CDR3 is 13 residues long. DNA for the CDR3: TGTGCCAGCAGGGTACAGGGGGCGGATACGCAGTATTTT. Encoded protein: CASRVQGADTQYF.

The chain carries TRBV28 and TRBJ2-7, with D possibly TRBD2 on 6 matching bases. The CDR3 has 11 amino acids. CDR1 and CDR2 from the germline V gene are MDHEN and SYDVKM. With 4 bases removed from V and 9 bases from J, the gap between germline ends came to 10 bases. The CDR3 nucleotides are TGTGCCAGCAGTTGCGGGATTGGGCAGTACTTC. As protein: CASSCGIGQYF.

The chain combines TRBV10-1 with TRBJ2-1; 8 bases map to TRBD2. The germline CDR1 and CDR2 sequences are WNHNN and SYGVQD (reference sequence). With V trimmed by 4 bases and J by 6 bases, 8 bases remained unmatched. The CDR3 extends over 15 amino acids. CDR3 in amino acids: CASSGRTSRRNEQFF. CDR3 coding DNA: TGCGCCAGCAGTGGGAGGACTAGCCGGCGCAATGAGCAGTTCTTC.

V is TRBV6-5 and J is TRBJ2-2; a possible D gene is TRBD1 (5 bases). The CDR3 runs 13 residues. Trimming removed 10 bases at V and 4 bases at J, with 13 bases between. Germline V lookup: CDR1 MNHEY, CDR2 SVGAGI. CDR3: CATISRGTGELFF. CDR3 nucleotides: TGTGCCACGATATCAAGGGGCACCGGGGAGCTGTTTTTT.

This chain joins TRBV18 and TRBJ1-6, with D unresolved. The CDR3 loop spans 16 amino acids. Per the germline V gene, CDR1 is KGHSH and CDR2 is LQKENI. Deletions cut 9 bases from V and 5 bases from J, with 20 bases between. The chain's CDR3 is CASTESRAVDNSPLHF. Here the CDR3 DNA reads TGTGCCAGTACTGAATCGCGGGCGGTGGATAATTCACCCCTCCACTTT.

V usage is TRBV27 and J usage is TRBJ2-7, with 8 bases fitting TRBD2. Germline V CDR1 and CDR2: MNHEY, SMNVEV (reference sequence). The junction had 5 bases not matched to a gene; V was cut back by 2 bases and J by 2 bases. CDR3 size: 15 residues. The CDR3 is CASSLTGTRTYEQYF. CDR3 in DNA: TGTGCCAGCAGTTTAACCGGGACTAGGACCTACGAGCAGTACTTC.

The CDR3 DNA follows: TGTGCCAGCAGACAGGGACTAGCGGGCCTCGAGCAGTTCTTC. Translation: CASRQGLAGLEQFF. This rearrangement joins TRBV27 to TRBJ2-1; the match to TRBD2 covers 12 bases. The CDR3 spans 14 residues. The germline V gene encodes CDR1 MNHEY and CDR2 SMNVEV (reference sequence). V lost 6 bases to trimming and J lost 10 bases; unmatched junction nucleotides: 7.